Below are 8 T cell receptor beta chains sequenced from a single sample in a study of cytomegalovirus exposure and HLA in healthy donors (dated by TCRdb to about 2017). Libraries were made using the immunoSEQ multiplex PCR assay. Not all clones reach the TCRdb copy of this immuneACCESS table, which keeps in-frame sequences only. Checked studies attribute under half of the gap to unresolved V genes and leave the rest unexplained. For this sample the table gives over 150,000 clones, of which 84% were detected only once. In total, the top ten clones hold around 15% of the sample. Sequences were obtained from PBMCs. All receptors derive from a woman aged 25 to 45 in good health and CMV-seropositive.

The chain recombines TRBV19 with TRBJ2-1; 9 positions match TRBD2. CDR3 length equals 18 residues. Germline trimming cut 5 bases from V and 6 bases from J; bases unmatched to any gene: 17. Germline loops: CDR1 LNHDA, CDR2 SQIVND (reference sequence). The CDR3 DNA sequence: TGTGCCAGTAGTTGGAGTAATTTCGCGGGAGGGTTGAGCAATGAGCAGTTCTTC. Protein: CASSWSNFAGGLSNEQFF.

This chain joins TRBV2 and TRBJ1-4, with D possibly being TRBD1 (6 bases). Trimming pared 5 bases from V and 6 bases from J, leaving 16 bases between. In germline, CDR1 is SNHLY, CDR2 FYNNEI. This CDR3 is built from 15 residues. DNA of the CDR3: TGTGCCAGCAGTTCGCAGACAGGAACCCATGAAAAACTGTTTTTT. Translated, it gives CASSSQTGTHEKLFF.

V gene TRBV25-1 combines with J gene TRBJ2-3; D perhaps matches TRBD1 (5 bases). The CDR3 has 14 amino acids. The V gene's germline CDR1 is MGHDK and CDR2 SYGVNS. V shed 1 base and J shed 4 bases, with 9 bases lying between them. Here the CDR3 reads CASSEFQGSDTQYF. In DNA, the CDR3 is TGTGCCAGCAGTGAATTTCAGGGATCAGATACGCAGTATTTT.

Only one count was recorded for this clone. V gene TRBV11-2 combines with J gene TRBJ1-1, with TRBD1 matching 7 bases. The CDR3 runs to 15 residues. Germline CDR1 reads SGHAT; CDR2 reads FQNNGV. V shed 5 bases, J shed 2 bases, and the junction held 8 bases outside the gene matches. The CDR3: CASSPYRGDNTEAFF. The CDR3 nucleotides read TGTGCCAGCAGCCCCTACAGGGGTGATAACACTGAAGCTTTCTTT.

The CDR3 DNA follows: TGCGCCAGCAGCCCCCTTGGACAGGGCGAAAAACTGTTTTTT. It codes for CASSPLGQGEKLFF. The V gene is TRBV5-1, the J gene TRBJ1-4; TRBD1 aligns across 8 bases. Losses at the gene ends were 4 bases for V and 8 bases for J; bases not matched to a gene: 7. There are 14 residues in the CDR3. Germline loops: CDR1 SGHRS, CDR2 YFSETQ.

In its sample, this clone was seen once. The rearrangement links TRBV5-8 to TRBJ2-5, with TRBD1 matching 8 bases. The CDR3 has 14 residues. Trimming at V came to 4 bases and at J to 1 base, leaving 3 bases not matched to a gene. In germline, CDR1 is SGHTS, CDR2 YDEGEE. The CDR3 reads CASSRDRTQETQYF. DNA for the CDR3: TGTGCCAGCAGCCGGGACAGGACCCAAGAGACCCAGTACTTC.

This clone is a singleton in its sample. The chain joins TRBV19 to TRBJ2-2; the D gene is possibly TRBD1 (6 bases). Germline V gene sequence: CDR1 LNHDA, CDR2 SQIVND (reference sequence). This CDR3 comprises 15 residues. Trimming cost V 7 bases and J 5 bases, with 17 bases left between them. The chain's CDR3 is CASMGYYTGTGELFF. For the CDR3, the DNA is TGTGCCAGTATGGGGTATTACACAGGGACCGGGGAGCTGTTTTTT.

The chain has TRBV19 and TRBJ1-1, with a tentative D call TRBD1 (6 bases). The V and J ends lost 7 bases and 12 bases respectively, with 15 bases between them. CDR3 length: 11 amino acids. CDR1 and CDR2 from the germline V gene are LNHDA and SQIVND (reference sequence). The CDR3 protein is CASNNQGRSFF. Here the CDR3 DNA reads TGTGCCAGTAATAATCAGGGGCGGTCTTTCTTT.